The TCR beta chain described here comes from a study of T-cell reconstitution after alpha-beta-depleted transplantation in children. Findings and limits, study-wide: Reportedly, only several hundred clones from non-depleted graft cells drove alpha-beta T-cell counts at about two months. Newly produced T cells mostly accounted for T-cell counts and diversity one year post-transplant. At day 60, the high TCRbeta diversity found in some patients originated from recipient T cells and thymic progenitors that had survived.

About this clonotype: Its antigen is unidentified.

As it was prepared, the TCRbeta library received unique molecular identifiers. TCRdb processed the PCR reads anew with MiXCR; each CDR3 protein has one entry. The sample includes about 580,000 distinct CDR3 sequences, 20% to 25% seen only once; the top ten take approximately 14%. Per germline, CDR1 DFQATT and CDR2 SNEGSKA (reference sequence). Trimming cost V 5 bases and J 6 bases, with 18 bases left between them. The CDR3 consists of 14 residues. This clonotype was sampled from a boy in the first two years of life who had a stem cell transplant for acute myeloid leukemia, so the T cells may come from the graft donor. This chain connects TRBV20-1 to TRBJ2-3; weak D call: TRBD2 (5 bases). The sequencing used PBMCs, mostly from graft donor cells, collected 360 days after TCRalphabeta/CD19-depleted stem cell transplant. DNA of the CDR3: TGCAGTGCTGGGCCCCGACGGGGAGCGGATACGCAGTATTTT. Its protein is CSAGPRRGADTQYF.